A single sample is the source of the 8 T cell receptor beta chains below, sequenced in a study of T cells in Graves' hyperthyroidism and ophthalmopathy. TCR beta CDR3 sequences were amplified from RNA transcripts. An initial round of RT-PCR targeting the TCR CDR3 relied on the HTBI primer set. TCRdb analysed the multiplex PCR reads with MiXCR anew, one entry per CDR3 protein. The sample includes some 180,000 distinct CDR3 sequences, 17% seen only once; the top ten take 25% to 35%. Sequencing was carried out using blood. These receptors were collected from a woman aged 45-65 years with Graves' hyperthyroidism.

This clonotype was observed at least ten times. V usage is TRBV29-1 and J usage is TRBJ1-1; 7 nucleotides match TRBD1. The CDR3 sequence is 13 residues long. V shed 6 bases and J 1 base; nucleotides not matched to a gene: 5. Per the germline V gene, CDR1 is SQVTM and CDR2 is ANQGSEA. As DNA, the CDR3 is TGCAGCGTCGACGGGACAGCGAACACTGAAGCTTTCTTT. Its translation is CSVDGTANTEAFF. Full variable domain (remainder filled in from reference TRBV29-1 and TRBJ1-1): SAVISQKPSRDICQRGTSLTIQCQVDSQVTMMFWYRQQPGQSLTLIATANQGSEATYESGFVIDKFPISRPNLTFSTLTVSNMSPEDSSIYLCSVDGTANTEAFFGQGTRLTVV.

In this sample, this clonotype turned up once. This rearrangement joins TRBV5-1 to TRBJ2-1, with D maybe TRBD1 (6 bases). This CDR3 comprises 15 residues. The V end lost 4 bases, the J end lost 4 bases, and 15 bases lay between the germline ends. Germline V gives CDR1 SGHRS, CDR2 YFSETQ. In DNA form, the CDR3 reads TGCGCCAGCAGCCTCGGACAGATGGGGTACAATGAGCAGTTCTTC. Amino acids: CASSLGQMGYNEQFF.

On this clonotype itself: At one of its ends the junction is not consistent with the germline gene, which may arise from a read error. The V call is TRBV7-2, the J call TRBJ2-7; 7 nucleotides match TRBD2. Germline CDR1 SGHTA, CDR2 FQGNSA. The CDR3 covers 15 residues. The CDR3: CASSLQVAGSDEQYF. The CDR3 DNA reads as TGTGCCAGCAGTCTTCAGGTAGCGGGCTCCGACGAGCAGTACTTC.

This clonotype has ten or more counts. The chain joins TRBV20-1 to TRBJ2-5; D possibly corresponds to TRBD1 (5 bases). V shed 5 bases and J shed 5 bases, with 15 bases lying between them. The germline V gene encodes CDR1 DFQATT and CDR2 SNEGSKA (reference sequence). This CDR3 has 13 residues. CDR3 nucleotide sequence: TGCAGTGCTCGAGCAGGGATCGAGGAGACCCAGTACTTC. The encoded protein is CSARAGIEETQYF.

This clonotype showed up many times. The chain recombines TRBV12-3 or TRBV12-4 with TRBJ2-1, with D possibly TRBD2 on 6 matching bases. The ends were cut back, 5 bases at V and 5 bases at J, with 16 bases in the middle. CDR3 size: 15 residues. The CDR3 protein is CASSPKGRIDNEQFF. In nucleotides, the CDR3 is TGTGCCAGCAGTCCTAAGGGGAGGATTGACAATGAGCAGTTCTTC.

This chain links TRBV6-2 or TRBV6-3 with TRBJ2-5; tentative D call: TRBD1 (6 bases). Germline lookup yields CDR1 MNHEY and CDR2 SVGEGT. Trimming cost V 6 bases and J 3 bases, with 11 bases left between them. The CDR3 sequence is 13 residues long. The CDR3 loop is CASRLTGKETQYF. CDR3 nucleotide sequence: TGTGCCAGCAGGCTCACAGGGAAAGAGACCCAGTACTTC.

The sample holds a few counts of this clonotype. The chain has TRBV6-1 and TRBJ2-1; tentatively, D is TRBD1 or TRBD2 (5 bases each). Trimming removed 6 bases at V and 3 bases at J, with 15 bases between. The germline gives CDR1 MNHNS, CDR2 SASEGT. The CDR3 contains 15 residues. CDR3 residues: CASSPRGFNYNEQFF. CDR3 DNA: TGTGCCAGCAGCCCCCGGGGCTTTAACTACAATGAGCAGTTCTTC.

This clonotype was recorded many times. The V and J genes are TRBV6-1 and TRBJ2-3, with 9 bases that match TRBD2. CDR3 length: 15 amino acids. V gave up 2 bases and J gave up 5 bases; unmatched junction bases: 5. Germline values: CDR1 MNHNS, CDR2 SASEGT. The chain's CDR3 is CASSELAGYRDTQYF. As DNA, the CDR3 is TGTGCCAGCAGTGAACTAGCGGGGTACCGAGATACGCAGTATTTT.